A selection of T cell receptor beta chains follows, all from one sample in a study of T cell responses to AZD1222 COVID-19 vaccine. Some clones are missing from TCRdb's copy, which holds only in-frame ones; the method was immunoSEQ multiplex PCR. The table lists roughly 120,000 clones, around 85% of them singletons, with roughly 2.3% in the top ten. This material consisted of peripheral blood, taken on day 0 of AZD1222 vaccination. The receptor source for this set is an adult in good health. The CDR3 runs from the conserved cysteine through the conserved F or W. D genes are given only for firm matches. Size is omitted from some rows. Given values are once, few, many or a class for expanded clones.

clone size: .
V gene: TRBV10-2
J gene: TRBJ2-7
D gene: .
CDR3 DNA: TGCGCCAGCAGTGAGCTTGGGCTAGCAGTTTACGAGCAGTACTTC
CDR3 protein: CASSELGLAVYEQYF

clone size: few
V gene: TRBV2
J gene: TRBJ1-1
D gene: .
CDR3 DNA: TGTGCCAGCAGAATACGGACGAACACTGAAGCTTTCTTT
CDR3 protein: CASRIRTNTEAFF

clone size: .
V gene: TRBV28
J gene: TRBJ2-7
D gene: .
CDR3 DNA: TGTGCCAGCAGTTCAAACAATTACTCCAGGGGAGGCTACGAGCAGTACTTC
CDR3 protein: CASSSNNYSRGGYEQYF

clone size: .
V gene: TRBV2
J gene: TRBJ2-2
D gene: .
CDR3 DNA: TGTGCCAGCAGTGGGGCGGACACCGGGGAGCTGTTTTTT
CDR3 protein: CASSGADTGELFF

clone size: .
V gene: TRBV19
J gene: TRBJ2-3
D gene: .
CDR3 DNA: TGTGCCAGTAGGCTAAGGGGTGGGGAGTTAGATACGCAGTATTTT
CDR3 protein: CASRLRGGELDTQYF

clone size: .
V gene: TRBV27
J gene: TRBJ1-5
D gene: .
CDR3 DNA: TGTGCCAGCAGTTCAAACGTCGGGCTTCATAGCAATCAGCCCCAGCATTTT
CDR3 protein: CASSSNVGLHSNQPQHF

clone size: .
V gene: TRBV18
J gene: TRBJ2-5
D gene: .
CDR3 DNA: TGTGCCAGCTCACCACCGAGCGAGACCCAGTACTTC
CDR3 protein: CASSPPSETQYF

clone size: .
V gene: TRBV3-1/TRBV3-2
J gene: TRBJ2-3
D gene: .
CDR3 DNA: TGTGCCAGCAGCCAAGTGGGACTTTCCACAGATACGCAGTATTTT
CDR3 protein: CASSQVGLSTDTQYF

clone size: .
V gene: TRBV4-1
J gene: TRBJ2-1
D gene: .
CDR3 DNA: TGCGCCAGCAGCCAAGATGAAGGGAGCTCCTACAATGAGCAGTTCTTC
CDR3 protein: CASSQDEGSSYNEQFF

clone size: .
V gene: TRBV19
J gene: TRBJ1-1
D gene: TRBD1
CDR3 DNA: TGTGCCAGTACCCTGGGACAGTCTAACACTGAAGCTTTCTTT
CDR3 protein: CASTLGQSNTEAFF

clone size: .
V gene: TRBV6-5
J gene: TRBJ2-7
D gene: .
CDR3 DNA: TGTGCCAGCAGCCCGACAGGAGCCCCCCACGAGCAGTACTTC
CDR3 protein: CASSPTGAPHEQYF

clone size: .
V gene: TRBV5-1
J gene: TRBJ2-3
D gene: TRBD2
CDR3 DNA: TGCGCCAGCAGCTGGGCGGTAGCGGGCACTCCCACAGATACGCAGTATTTT
CDR3 protein: CASSWAVAGTPTDTQYF

clone size: .
V gene: TRBV29-1
J gene: TRBJ1-1
D gene: TRBD1
CDR3 DNA: TGCAGCGTTGAGCCGGGACAGCTTGTAAACACTGAAGCTTTCTTT
CDR3 protein: CSVEPGQLVNTEAFF

clone size: once
V gene: TRBV25-1
J gene: TRBJ1-1
D gene: .
CDR3 DNA: TGTGCCAGCACCCCCCTAGGGAACACTGAAGCTTTCTTT
CDR3 protein: CASTPLGNTEAFF

clone size: .
V gene: TRBV12-3/TRBV12-4
J gene: TRBJ1-2
D gene: .
CDR3 DNA: TGTGCCAGCAGTCCTCTGACACGGACGAGCTACACCTTC
CDR3 protein: CASSPLTRTSYTF

clone size: .
V gene: TRBV24-1
J gene: TRBJ2-3
D gene: TRBD2
CDR3 DNA: TGTGCCACCAGTGGGGGCGGGGGGCCCGCAGATACGCAGTATTTT
CDR3 protein: CATSGGGGPADTQYF

clone size: .
V gene: TRBV15
J gene: TRBJ1-1
D gene: .
CDR3 DNA: TGTGCCACCAGCAGAGACAGGGGTATGACTGAAGCTTTCTTT
CDR3 protein: CATSRDRGMTEAFF